This T cell receptor (beta chain) appears in the sequencing data of a study of T cells after yellow fever vaccination. Study overall: Preparation of the low-cell-number fractions used SMART-Seq v4 Ultra Low Input.

Whole-study results and caveats: Most primary-vaccination clones reappeared after the booster (approximately 97% CD4, more than 70% CD8). It was a weaker secondary response, yet one that peaked faster, at day 5 versus 15.

Researchers made TCR cDNA using 5'RACE template switching, and this step added a universal primer site and UMIs. TCRdb reanalysed the 5' RACE reads using MiXCR and keeps one entry per CDR3 protein. The repertoire includes 600,000 to 750,000 distinct CDR3 sequences, roughly an eighth of them detected once, and about 15% sits in the top ten. The germline gives CDR1 MNHEY, CDR2 SMNVEV (reference sequence). The V and J ends lost 5 bases and 6 bases respectively, with 20 bases between them. The CDR3 is made up of 16 amino acids. With respect to this clonotype: No antigen is known for it.

V gene TRBV27 combines with J gene TRBJ2-1; D is perhaps TRBD2 (5 bases). Sequenced material: PBMCs, taken on the day of the yellow fever booster vaccination. This sequence was found in a man aged 30-40 years who received the YFV17D yellow fever vaccine. The CDR3 protein is CASSPLIGTGGNEQFF. CDR3 sequence (DNA): TGTGCCAGCAGTCCCTTAATCGGTACTGGAGGCAATGAGCAGTTCTTC.